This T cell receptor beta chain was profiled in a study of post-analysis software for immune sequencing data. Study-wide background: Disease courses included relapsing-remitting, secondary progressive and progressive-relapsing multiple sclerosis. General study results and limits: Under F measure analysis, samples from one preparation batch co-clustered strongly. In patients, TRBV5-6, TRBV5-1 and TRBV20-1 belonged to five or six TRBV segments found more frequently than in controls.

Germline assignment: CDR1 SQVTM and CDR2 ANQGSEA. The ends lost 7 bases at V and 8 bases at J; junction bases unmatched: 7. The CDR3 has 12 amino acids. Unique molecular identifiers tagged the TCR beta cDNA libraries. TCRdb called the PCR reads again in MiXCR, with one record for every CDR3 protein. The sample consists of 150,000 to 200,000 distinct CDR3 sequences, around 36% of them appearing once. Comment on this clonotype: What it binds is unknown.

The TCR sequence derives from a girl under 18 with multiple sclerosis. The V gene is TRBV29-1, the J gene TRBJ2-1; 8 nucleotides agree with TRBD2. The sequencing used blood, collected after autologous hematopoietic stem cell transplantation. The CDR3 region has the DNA TGCAGCGCAGCGGGAGCAAGGGATGAGCAGTTCTTC. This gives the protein CSAAGARDEQFF.